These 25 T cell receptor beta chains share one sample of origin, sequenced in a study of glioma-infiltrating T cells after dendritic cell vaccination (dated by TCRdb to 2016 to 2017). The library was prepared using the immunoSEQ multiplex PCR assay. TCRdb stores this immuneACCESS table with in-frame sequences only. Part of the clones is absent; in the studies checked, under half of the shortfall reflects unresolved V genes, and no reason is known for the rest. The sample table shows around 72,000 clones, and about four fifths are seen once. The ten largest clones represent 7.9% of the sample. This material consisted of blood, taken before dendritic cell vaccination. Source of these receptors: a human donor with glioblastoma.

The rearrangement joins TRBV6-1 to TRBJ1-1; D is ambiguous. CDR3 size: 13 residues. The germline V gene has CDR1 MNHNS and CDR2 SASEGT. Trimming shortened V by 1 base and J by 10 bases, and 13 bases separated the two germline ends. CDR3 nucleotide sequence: TGTGCCAGCAGTGAAGTGGAGTGGGTTATAGCTTTCTTT. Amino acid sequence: CASSEVEWVIAFF.

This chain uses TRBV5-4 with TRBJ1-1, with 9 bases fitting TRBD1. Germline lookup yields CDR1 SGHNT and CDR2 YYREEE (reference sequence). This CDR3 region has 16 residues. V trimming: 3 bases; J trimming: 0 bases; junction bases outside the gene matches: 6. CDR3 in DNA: TGTGCCAGCAGCTGGACAGGGGACTTCATGAACACTGAAGCTTTCTTT. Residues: CASSWTGDFMNTEAFF.

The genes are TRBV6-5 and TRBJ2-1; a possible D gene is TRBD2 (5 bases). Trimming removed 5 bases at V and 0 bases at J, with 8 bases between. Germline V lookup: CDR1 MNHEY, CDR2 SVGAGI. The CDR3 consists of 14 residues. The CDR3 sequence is CASSGRPSYNEQFF. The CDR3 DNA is TGTGCCAGCAGTGGGAGACCCTCCTACAATGAGCAGTTCTTC.

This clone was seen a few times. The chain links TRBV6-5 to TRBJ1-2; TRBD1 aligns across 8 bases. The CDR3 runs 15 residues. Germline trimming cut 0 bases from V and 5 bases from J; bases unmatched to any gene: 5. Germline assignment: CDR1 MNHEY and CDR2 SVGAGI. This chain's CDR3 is CASSYSAGGGYGYTF. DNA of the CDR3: TGTGCCAGCAGTTACTCGGCAGGGGGCGGGTATGGCTACACCTTC.

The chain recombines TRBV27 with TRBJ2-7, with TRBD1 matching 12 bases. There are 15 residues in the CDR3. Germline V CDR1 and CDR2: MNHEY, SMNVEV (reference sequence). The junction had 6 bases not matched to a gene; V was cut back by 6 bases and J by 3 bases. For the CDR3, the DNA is TGTGCCAGCAGACGCGGGACAGGGGGCTTCTACGAGCAGTACTTC. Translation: CASRRGTGGFYEQYF.

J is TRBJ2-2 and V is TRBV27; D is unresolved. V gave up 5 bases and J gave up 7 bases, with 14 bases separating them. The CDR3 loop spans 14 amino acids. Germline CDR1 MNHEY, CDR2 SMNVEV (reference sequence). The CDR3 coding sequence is TGTGCCAGCAGTCCATTACTCTTCGTCGGGGAGCTGTTTTTT. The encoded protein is CASSPLLFVGELFF.

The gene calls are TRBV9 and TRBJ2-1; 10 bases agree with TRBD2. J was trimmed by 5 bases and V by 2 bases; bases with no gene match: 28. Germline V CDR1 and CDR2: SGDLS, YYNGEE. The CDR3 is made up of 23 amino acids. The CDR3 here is CASSVPPTLGRGPSGGHDNEQFF. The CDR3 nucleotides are TGTGCCAGCAGCGTCCCTCCCACCTTGGGTAGGGGCCCTAGCGGGGGACATGACAATGAGCAGTTCTTC.

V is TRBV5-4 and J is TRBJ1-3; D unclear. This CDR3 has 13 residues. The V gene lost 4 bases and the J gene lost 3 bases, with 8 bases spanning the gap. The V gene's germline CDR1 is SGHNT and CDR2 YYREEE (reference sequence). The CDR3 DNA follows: TGTGCCAGCAGCCCGTCCGGTGGAAACACCATATATTTT. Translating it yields CASSPSGGNTIYF.

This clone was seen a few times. As DNA, the CDR3 is TGTGCCACCGACAGGGCGGGGACTGGAGAGACCCAGTACTTC. Its protein product is CATDRAGTGETQYF. The chain joins TRBV6-1 to TRBJ2-5, with D perhaps matching TRBD1 (7 bases). Germline V gives CDR1 MNHNS, CDR2 SASEGT. The CDR3 extends over 14 amino acids. Trimming took off 10 bases at V and 4 bases at J, with 19 bases between the two ends.

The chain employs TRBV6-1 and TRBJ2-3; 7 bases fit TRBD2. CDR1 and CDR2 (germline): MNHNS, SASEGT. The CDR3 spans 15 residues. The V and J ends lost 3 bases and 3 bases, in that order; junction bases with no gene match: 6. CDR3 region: CASSEAGRGTDTQYF. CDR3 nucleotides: TGTGCCAGCAGTGAGGCAGGGAGGGGTACAGATACGCAGTATTTT.

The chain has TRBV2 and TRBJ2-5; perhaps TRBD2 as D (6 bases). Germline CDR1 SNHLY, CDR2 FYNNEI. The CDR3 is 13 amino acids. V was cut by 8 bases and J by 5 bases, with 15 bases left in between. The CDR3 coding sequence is TGTGCCAGCCTCGGGACTCAACGGGAGACCCAGTACTTC. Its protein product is CASLGTQRETQYF.

CDR3 DNA sequence: TGCGCCAGCAGCTTGGGCAGGGGGAGCACAGATACGCAGTATTTT. As protein: CASSLGRGSTDTQYF. V and J are TRBV5-1 and TRBJ2-3; TRBD1 aligns across 7 bases. Germline V lookup: CDR1 SGHRS, CDR2 YFSETQ. V gave up 0 bases and J gave up 0 bases; unmatched junction bases: 1. The CDR3 has 15 residues.

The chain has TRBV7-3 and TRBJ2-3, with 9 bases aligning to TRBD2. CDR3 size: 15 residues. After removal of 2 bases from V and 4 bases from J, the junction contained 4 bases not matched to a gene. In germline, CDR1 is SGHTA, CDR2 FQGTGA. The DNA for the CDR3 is TGTGCCAGCAGCTTAGGCGCGGGGGGGCCAGATACGCAGTATTTT. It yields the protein CASSLGAGGPDTQYF. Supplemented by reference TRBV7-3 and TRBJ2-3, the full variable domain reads GAGVSQTPSNKVTEKGKYVELRCDPISGHTALYWYRQSLGQGPEFLIYFQGTGAADDSGLPNDRFFAVRPEGSVSTLKIQRTERGDSAVYLCASSLGAGGPDTQYFGPGTRLTVL.

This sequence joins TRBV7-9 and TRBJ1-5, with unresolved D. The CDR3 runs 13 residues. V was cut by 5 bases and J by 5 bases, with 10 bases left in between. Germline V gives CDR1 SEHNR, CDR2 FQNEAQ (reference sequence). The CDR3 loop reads CASSGRTDQPQHF. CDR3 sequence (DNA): TGTGCCAGCAGCGGGAGGACGGATCAGCCCCAGCATTTT.

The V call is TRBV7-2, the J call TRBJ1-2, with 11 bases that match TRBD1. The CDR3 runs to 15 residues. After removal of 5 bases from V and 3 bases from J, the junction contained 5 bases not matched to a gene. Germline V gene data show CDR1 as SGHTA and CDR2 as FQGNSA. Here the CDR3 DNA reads TGTGCCAGCAGCCTCGGACAGGGGGCGGACTATGGCTACACCTTC. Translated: CASSLGQGADYGYTF.

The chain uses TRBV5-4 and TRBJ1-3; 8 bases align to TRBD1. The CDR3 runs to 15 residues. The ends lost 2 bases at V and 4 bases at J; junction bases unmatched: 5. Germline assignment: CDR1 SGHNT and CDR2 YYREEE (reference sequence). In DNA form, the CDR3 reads TGTGCCAGCAGCTTTAGACAGGGGACAGGAAACACCATATATTTT. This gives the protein CASSFRQGTGNTIYF.

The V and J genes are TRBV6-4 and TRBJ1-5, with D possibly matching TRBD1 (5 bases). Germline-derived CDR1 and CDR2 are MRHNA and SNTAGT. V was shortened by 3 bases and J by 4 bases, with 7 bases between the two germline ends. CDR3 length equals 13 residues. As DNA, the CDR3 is TGTGCCAGCAGTGAGACAGAGAATCAGCCCCAGCATTTT. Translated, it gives CASSETENQPQHF.

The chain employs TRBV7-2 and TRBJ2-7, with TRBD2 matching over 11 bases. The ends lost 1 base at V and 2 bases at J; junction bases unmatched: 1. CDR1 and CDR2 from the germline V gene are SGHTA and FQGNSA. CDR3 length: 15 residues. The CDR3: CASSLGSGGAYEQYF. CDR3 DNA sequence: TGTGCCAGCAGCTTAGGTAGCGGGGGGGCCTACGAGCAGTACTTC.

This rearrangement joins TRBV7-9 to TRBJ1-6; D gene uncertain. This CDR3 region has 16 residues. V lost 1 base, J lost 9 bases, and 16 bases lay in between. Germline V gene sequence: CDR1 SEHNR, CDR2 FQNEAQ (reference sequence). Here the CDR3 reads CASSLEEGFGVSPLHF. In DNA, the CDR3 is TGTGCCAGCAGCTTAGAAGAGGGTTTTGGAGTTTCACCCCTCCACTTT.

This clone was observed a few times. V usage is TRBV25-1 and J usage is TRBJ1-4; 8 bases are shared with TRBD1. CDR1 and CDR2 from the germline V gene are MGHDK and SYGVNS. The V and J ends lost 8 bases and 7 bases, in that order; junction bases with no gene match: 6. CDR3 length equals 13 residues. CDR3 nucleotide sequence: TGTGCCAGCTATGGACAGGGTGGTGAAAAACTGTTTTTT. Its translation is CASYGQGGEKLFF.

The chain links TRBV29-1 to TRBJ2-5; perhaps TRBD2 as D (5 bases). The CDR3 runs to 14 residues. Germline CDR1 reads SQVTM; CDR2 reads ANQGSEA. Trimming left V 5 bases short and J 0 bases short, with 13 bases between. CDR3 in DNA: TGCAGCGTTCGAGGGCAGGACTACCAAGAGACCCAGTACTTC. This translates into CSVRGQDYQETQYF.

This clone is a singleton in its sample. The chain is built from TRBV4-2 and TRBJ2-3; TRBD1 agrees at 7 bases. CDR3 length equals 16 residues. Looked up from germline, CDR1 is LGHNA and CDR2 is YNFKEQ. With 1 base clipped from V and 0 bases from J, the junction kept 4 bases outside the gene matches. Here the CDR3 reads CASSQAGTESTDTQYF. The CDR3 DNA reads TGTGCCAGCAGCCAAGCCGGGACAGAGAGCACAGATACGCAGTATTTT.

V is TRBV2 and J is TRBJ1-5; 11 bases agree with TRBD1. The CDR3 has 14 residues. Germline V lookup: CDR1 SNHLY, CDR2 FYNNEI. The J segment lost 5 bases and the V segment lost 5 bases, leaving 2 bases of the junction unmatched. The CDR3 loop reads CASSRTGGDQPQHF. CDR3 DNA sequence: TGTGCCAGCAGTCGGACAGGGGGCGATCAGCCCCAGCATTTT.

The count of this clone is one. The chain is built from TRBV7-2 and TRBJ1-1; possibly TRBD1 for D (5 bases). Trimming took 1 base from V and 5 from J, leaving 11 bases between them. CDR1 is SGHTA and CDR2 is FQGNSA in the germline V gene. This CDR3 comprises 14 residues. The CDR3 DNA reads TGTGCCAGCAGCTTAGGGAGGGGTGGAACTGAAGCTTTCTTT. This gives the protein CASSLGRGGTEAFF.

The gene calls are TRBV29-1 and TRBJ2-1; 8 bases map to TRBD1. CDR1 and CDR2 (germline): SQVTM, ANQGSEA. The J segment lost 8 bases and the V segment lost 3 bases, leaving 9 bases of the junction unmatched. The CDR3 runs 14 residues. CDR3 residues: CSVERSAGGDEQFF. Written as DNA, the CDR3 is TGCAGCGTTGAGCGATCGGCAGGGGGCGATGAGCAGTTCTTC.